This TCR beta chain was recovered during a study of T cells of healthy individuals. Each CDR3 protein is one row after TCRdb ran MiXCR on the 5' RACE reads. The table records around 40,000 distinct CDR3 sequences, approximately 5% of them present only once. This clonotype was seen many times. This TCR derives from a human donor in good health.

Here the CDR3 reads CASSPRQNTGELFF. The CDR3 coding sequence is TGTGCCAGCAGTCCCAGACAGAACACCGGGGAGCTGTTTTTT. The chain has TRBV12-3 or TRBV12-4 and TRBJ2-2, with D unclear. This CDR3 has 14 residues. V was cut by 5 bases and J by 1 base, with 8 bases left in between.